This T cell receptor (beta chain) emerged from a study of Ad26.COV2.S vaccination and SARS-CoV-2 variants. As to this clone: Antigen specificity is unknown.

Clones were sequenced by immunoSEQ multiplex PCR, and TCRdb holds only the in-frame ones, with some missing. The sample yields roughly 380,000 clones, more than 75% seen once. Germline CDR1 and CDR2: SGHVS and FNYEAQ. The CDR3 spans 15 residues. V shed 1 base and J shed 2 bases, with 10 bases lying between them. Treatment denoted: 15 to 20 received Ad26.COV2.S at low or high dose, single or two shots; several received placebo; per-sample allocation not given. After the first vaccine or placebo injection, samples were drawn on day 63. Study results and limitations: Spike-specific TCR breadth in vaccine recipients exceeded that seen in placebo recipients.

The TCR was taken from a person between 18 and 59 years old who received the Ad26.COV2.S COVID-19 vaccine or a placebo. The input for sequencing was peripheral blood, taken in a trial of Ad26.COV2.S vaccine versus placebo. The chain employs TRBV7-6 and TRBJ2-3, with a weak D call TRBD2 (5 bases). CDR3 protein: CASSLEPGYTDTQYF. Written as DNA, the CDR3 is TGTGCCAGCAGCTTAGAGCCGGGGTACACAGATACGCAGTATTTT. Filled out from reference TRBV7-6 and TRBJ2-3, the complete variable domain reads GAGVSQSPRYKVTKRGQDVALRCDPISGHVSLYWYRQALGQGPEFLTYFNYEAQQDKSGLPNDRFSAERPEGSISTLTIQRTEQRDSAMYRCASSLEPGYTDTQYFGPGTRLTVL.